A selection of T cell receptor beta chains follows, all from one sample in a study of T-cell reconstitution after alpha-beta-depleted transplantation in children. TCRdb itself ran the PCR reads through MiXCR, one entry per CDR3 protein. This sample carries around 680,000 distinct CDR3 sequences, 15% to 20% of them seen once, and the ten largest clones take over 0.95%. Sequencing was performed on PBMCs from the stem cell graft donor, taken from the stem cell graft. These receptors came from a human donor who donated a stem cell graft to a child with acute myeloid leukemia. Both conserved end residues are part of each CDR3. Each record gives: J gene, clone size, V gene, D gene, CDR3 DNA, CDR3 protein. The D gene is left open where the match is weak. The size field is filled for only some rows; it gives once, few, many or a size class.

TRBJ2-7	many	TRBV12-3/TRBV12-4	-	TGTGCCAGCTCTTCGGGCGAGCAGTACTTC	CASSSGEQYF
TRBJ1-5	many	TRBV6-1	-	TGTGCCAGCAGTGAACAGGCACAGGCCTATAGCAATCAGCCCCAGCATTTT	CASSEQAQAYSNQPQHF
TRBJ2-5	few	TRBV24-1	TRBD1	TGTGCCACTTCTTCCGGGACAGGGGTAAAGGAGACCCAGTACTTC	CATSSGTGVKETQYF
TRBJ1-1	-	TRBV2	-	TGTGCCAGCACCATGGTAGTCCCGAACACTGAAGCTTTCTTT	CASTMVVPNTEAFF
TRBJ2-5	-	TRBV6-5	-	TGTGCCAGCAGTTACACCTCACGAGGGTCCCAGCAGGAGACCCAGTACTTC	CASSYTSRGSQQETQYF
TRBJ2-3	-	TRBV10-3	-	TGTGCCATCAAGTCAGGGACTAGCACAGATACGCAGTATTTT	CAIKSGTSTDTQYF
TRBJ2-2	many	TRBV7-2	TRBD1	TGTGCCAGCAGCTCGACCAGGGGGCGCACCGGGGAGCTGTTTTTT	CASSSTRGRTGELFF
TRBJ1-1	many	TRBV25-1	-	TGTGCCAGCAGTGAATACGGAGTGAACACTGAAGCTTTCTTT	CASSEYGVNTEAFF
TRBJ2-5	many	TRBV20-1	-	TGCAGTGCTAGGGACCCACTAGGAAAAGAGACCCAGTACTTC	CSARDPLGKETQYF
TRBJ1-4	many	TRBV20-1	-	TGCAGTGCTAGAGATTTGCTGGACGGTGAAGAAAAACTGTTTTTT	CSARDLLDGEEKLFF
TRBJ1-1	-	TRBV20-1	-	TGCAGTCCCGCGGGTGGAGCGAACACTGAAGCTTTCTTT	CSPAGGANTEAFF
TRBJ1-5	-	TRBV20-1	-	TGCAGTGCTAGACGTACAGGGATTAGCAATCAGCCCCAGCATTTT	CSARRTGISNQPQHF
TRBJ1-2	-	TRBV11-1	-	TGTGCCAGCAGCTATTCGGGTTTACTACAAGAAAAAGAGGACTATGGCTACACCTTC	CASSYSGLLQEKEDYGYTF
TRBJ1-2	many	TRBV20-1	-	TGCAGTGCTAGTGGGGGTGGGGGCTACACCTTC	CSASGGGGYTF
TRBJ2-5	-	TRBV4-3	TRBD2	TGCGCCAGCAGCCAAGATTATCCACTAGCGGAAGAGACCCAGTACTTC	CASSQDYPLAEETQYF
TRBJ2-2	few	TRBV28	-	TGTGCCAGCACCGGAACCCATACGAACACCGGGGAGCTGTTTTTT	CASTGTHTNTGELFF
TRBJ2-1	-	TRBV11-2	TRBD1	TGTGCCAGCAGCAGGGACAGGGCGGCCAATGAGCAGTTCTTC	CASSRDRAANEQFF
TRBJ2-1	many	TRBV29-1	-	TGCAGCGTTGATAGCAGGGGCGGGAATGAGCAGTTCTTC	CSVDSRGGNEQFF
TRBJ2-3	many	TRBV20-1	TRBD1	TGCAGTGCTAGTGGGACGACAGGGAACACAGATACGCAGTATTTT	CSASGTTGNTDTQYF
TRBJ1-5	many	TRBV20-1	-	TGCAGTGCTCAGAGGGACGCCCGTAATACGCCCCAGCATTTT	CSAQRDARNTPQHF
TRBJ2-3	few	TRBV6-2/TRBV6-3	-	TGTGCCAGCAGTTATTCCGGGACCGGCCGGGGCACAGATACGCAGTATTTT	CASSYSGTGRGTDTQYF
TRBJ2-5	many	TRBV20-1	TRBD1	TGCAGTGGGCTTCTCGGGACAGGGAAAGAGACCCAGTACTTC	CSGLLGTGKETQYF
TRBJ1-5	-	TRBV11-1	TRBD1	TGTGCCAGCGGGAGATCCCAGGGGGCAGGGGGCAATCAGCCCCAGCATTTT	CASGRSQGAGGNQPQHF
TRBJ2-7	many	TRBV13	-	TGTGCCAGCAGCTTAAATCCCTCGGGACCCTACGAGCAGTACTTC	CASSLNPSGPYEQYF
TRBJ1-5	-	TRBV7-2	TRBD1	TGTGCCAGCAGCTTAAGTACAGGGGCGTTACAGCCCCAGCATTTT	CASSLSTGALQPQHF
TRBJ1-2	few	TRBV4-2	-	TGTGCCAGCAGCCAAGATGGTCCGGGACTCCATCGAGTAGCTAACTATGGCTACACCTTC	CASSQDGPGLHRVANYGYTF
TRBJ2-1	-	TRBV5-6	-	TGTGCCAGCAGCTTGGTAGCCGGGGTGGGGAACATTCAGTTCTTC	CASSLVAGVGNIQFF
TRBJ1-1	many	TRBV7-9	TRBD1	TGTGCCAGCAGCTTATCGGGACAGCTCCTTTTTGAAGCTTTCTTT	CASSLSGQLLFEAFF
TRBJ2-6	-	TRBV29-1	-	TGCAGCGTTGAAGAAGATTCGGGAAGGGTTGGTTTCTCTGGGGCCAACGTCCTGACTTTC	CSVEEDSGRVGFSGANVLTF
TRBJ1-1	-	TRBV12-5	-	TGTGCTAGTGCCAGGTCCGGGAGCACCGACTTT	CASARSGSTDF